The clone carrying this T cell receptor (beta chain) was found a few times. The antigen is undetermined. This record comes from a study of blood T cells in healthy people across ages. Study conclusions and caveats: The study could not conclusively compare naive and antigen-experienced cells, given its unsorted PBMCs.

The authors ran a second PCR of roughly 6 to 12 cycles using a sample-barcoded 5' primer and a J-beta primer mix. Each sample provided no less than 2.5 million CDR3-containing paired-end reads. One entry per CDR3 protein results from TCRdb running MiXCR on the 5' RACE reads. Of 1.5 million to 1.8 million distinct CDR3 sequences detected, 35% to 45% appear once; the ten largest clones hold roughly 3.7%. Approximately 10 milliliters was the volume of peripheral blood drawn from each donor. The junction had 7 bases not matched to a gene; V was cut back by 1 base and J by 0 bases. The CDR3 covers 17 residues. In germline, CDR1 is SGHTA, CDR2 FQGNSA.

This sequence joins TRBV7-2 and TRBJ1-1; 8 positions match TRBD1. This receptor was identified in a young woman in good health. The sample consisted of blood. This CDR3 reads CASSLVGQGFLNTEAFF. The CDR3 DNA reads TGTGCCAGCAGCTTAGTTGGACAGGGATTCTTGAACACTGAAGCTTTCTTT.